These T cell receptor beta chains were read from a single sample in a study of T cell repertoires in cytomegalovirus infection. These receptors are not linked to any known antigen. TCRdb reprocessed the reads with MiXCR, giving one entry per CDR3 protein. The sample holds about 830,000 distinct CDR3 sequences, over 25% seen once. The specimen comprised cultured CD8+ T cells from PBMCs, sampled from culture after CMV antigen stimulation. Receptor source: a human donor in good health (CMV status not recorded). Some clones in this sample may be carry-over from other donors' samples. The CDR3 runs from the conserved cysteine through the conserved F or W. D genes are given only for firm matches. Not all rows give a size; the values are once, few, many and, for expanded clones, a class.

d_call	clone_size	v_call	j_call	cdr3_length	cdr3_aa	cdr3_nt
-	few	TRBV12-3/TRBV12-4	TRBJ2-3	13	CACLVWGTDTQYF	TGTGCCTGCCTAGTATGGGGCACAGATACGCAGTATTTT
-	-	TRBV12-3/TRBV12-4	TRBJ1-1	11	CASIGGLEAFF	TGTGCCAGCATTGGGGGACTTGAAGCTTTCTTT
TRBD1	-	TRBV7-9	TRBJ1-5	17	CASGPGQGVYSNQPQHF	TGTGCCAGCGGACCCGGACAGGGTGTCTATAGCAATCAGCCCCAGCATTTT
TRBD1	-	TRBV7-9	TRBJ1-4	16	CASSLGGQGRYEKLFF	TGTGCCAGCAGCTTAGGCGGACAGGGGCGGTATGAAAAACTGTTTTTT
-	once	TRBV6-5	TRBJ2-2	18	CASSYSIQGGGDTGELFF	TGTGCCAGCAGTTACTCGATTCAGGGAGGGGGAGACACCGGGGAGCTGTTTTTT
-	few	TRBV5-1	TRBJ1-3	13	CASTTGWGNTIYF	TGCGCCAGCACTACAGGGTGGGGAAACACCATATATTTT
-	-	TRBV27	TRBJ2-2	14	CASSPGIHTGELFF	TGTGCCAGCTCCCCCGGGATTCACACCGGGGAGCTGTTTTTT
TRBD1	few	TRBV11-2	TRBJ1-2	16	CASSPGTGVANYGYTF	TGTGCCAGCAGCCCAGGGACAGGGGTCGCTAACTATGGCTACACCTTC
-	few	TRBV29-1	TRBJ2-7	14	CSVEVDTVTYEQYF	TGCAGCGTTGAAGTGGACACAGTCACCTACGAGCAGTACTTC
-	few	TRBV7-6	TRBJ2-1	12	CASSAIGAEQFF	TGTGCCAGCAGCGCTATAGGGGCTGAGCAGTTCTTC
-	-	TRBV4-3	TRBJ1-5	18	CASSQVLVGEVGNQPQHF	TGCGCCAGCAGCCAAGTCCTAGTTGGGGAAGTCGGCAATCAGCCCCAGCATTTT
-	many	TRBV6-1	TRBJ1-6	11	CASSDNSPLHF	TGTGCCAGTAGCGATAATTCACCCCTCCACTTT
-	few	TRBV7-6	TRBJ2-2	15	CASSPRGDNTGELFF	TGTGCCAGCAGCCCCAGGGGGGATAACACCGGGGAGCTGTTTTTT
-	-	TRBV5-6	TRBJ2-4	15	CASSLGGTDLNIQYF	TGTGCCAGCAGCTTGGGCGGGACCGATCTTAACATTCAGTACTTC
TRBD2	few	TRBV10-1	TRBJ2-5	16	CASSEFSGETGETQYF	TGCGCCAGCAGTGAGTTTAGCGGGGAAACCGGTGAGACCCAGTACTTC
-	-	TRBV24-1	TRBJ1-5	14	CATSESNSNQPQHF	TGTGCCACCAGTGAATCTAATAGCAATCAGCCCCAGCATTTT
-	-	TRBV6-1	TRBJ2-7	16	CASSYTKAGGGYEQYF	TGTGCCAGCAGTTACACCAAGGCTGGGGGCGGGTACGAGCAGTACTTC
-	many	TRBV7-6	TRBJ2-1	12	CASSTAYNEQFF	TGTGCCAGCAGCACCGCATACAATGAGCAGTTCTTC
TRBD1	-	TRBV20-1	TRBJ1-5	15	CSAQGGVISNQPQHF	TGCAGTGCTCAAGGGGGCGTTATTAGCAATCAGCCCCAGCATTTT
-	-	TRBV4-3	TRBJ2-4	17	CASSQDRKRLAKNIQYF	TGCGCCAGCAGCCAAGATCGGAAGAGATTAGCCAAAAACATTCAGTACTTC
TRBD1	-	TRBV12-3/TRBV12-4	TRBJ2-3	15	CASSLAPRGQDTQYF	TGTGCCAGCAGTTTGGCGCCAAGGGGGCAAGATACGCAGTATTTT
-	-	TRBV10-1	TRBJ1-1	16	CASSESILTMNTEAFF	TGCGCCAGCAGTGAGTCGATCCTGACTATGAACACTGAAGCTTTCTTT
-	-	TRBV10-3	TRBJ2-7	12	CAIRVIGNEQYF	TGTGCCATCAGGGTGATTGGGAATGAGCAGTACTTC
-	many	TRBV12-3/TRBV12-4	TRBJ2-2	16	CASDIKGGSNTGELFF	TGTGCCAGCGACATAAAAGGGGGTAGCAACACCGGGGAGCTGTTTTTT
-	few	TRBV12-3/TRBV12-4	TRBJ2-3	12	CASSLVAGDMYF	TGTGCCAGCAGTTTAGTAGCAGGGGATATGTATTTT
-	few	TRBV14	TRBJ2-3	11	CASSGDRTQYF	TGTGCCAGCAGCGGTGACCGCACGCAGTATTTT
TRBD1	-	TRBV6-2/TRBV6-3	TRBJ1-5	16	CASSYGGTARRQPQHF	TGTGCCAGCAGTTACGGTGGGACAGCCAGAAGACAGCCCCAGCATTTT
TRBD2	-	TRBV15	TRBJ2-5	14	CATSRAGGKETQYF	TGTGCCACGTCCAGGGCGGGGGGGAAAGAGACCCAGTACTTC
-	-	TRBV5-5	TRBJ2-2	14	CASSLRQGRGELFF	TGTGCCAGCAGCTTGAGGCAGGGGCGGGGGGAGCTGTTTTTT
TRBD2	many	TRBV7-2	TRBJ2-1	15	CASSQLAGGLNEQFF	TGTGCCAGCAGCCAACTAGCGGGGGGGCTCAATGAGCAGTTCTTC
-	-	TRBV27	TRBJ2-1	15	CASSQDGGAYNEQFF	TGTGCCAGCAGTCAAGATGGTGGGGCTTACAATGAGCAGTTCTTC
-	-	TRBV15	TRBJ1-1	15	CATSRAGRGDTEAFF	TGTGCCACCAGCAGGGCAGGACGAGGGGACACTGAAGCTTTCTTT
-	-	TRBV6-1	TRBJ2-3	11	CASSDGATQYF	TGTGCCAGCAGTGATGGTGCTACGCAGTATTTT